This T cell receptor (beta chain) was sequenced for a study of blood T cell repertoires in COVID-19. Whole-study context: T cells, B-cell-depleted T cells, or PBMCs supplied cDNA or gDNA.

The germline CDR1 and CDR2 sequences are ENHRY and SYGVKD. The V and J ends lost 0 bases and 4 bases respectively, with 8 bases between them. The CDR3 consists of 14 residues. The method was immunoSEQ multiplex PCR; TCRdb's version includes in-frame clones alone and lacks a portion of them. The table lists fewer than 65,000 clones, about 92% of them singletons. Sequencing was done on a sample of peripheral blood. The rearrangement links TRBV10-3 to TRBJ2-3; no reliable D call. The sequence was collected from a human donor in a cohort sampled during active COVID-19. CDR3 sequence (DNA): TGTGCCATCAGTGAGTCTTCCAAGCCAGATACGCAGTATTTT. This translates into CAISESSKPDTQYF.